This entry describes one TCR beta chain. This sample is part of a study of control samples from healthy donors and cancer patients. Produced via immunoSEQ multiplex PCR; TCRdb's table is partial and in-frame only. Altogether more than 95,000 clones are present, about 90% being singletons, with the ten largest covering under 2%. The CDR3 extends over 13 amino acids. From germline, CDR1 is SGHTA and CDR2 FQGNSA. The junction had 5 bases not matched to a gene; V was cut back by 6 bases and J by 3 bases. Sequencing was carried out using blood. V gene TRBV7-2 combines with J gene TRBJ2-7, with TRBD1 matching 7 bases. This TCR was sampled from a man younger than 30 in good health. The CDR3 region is CASSRTGDYEQYF. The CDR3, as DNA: TGTGCCAGCAGTCGTACAGGGGACTACGAGCAGTACTTC.